Reported below is one T cell receptor beta chain. Antigen specificity is unknown. With V trimmed by 5 bases and J by 2 bases, 2 bases remained unmatched. The CDR3 totals 13 residues. This record belongs to a study of T cell responses to AZD1222 COVID-19 vaccine. General study results and limits: White British donors predominated, females outnumbered males, and clonal diversity was possibly underestimated. Along spike, vaccine-associated CD4 TCRs were found throughout, with dominance at 160-218 and 743-854.

Assay used: immunoSEQ multiplex PCR; TCRdb lists only in-frame clones, some missing. The sample holds 100,000 to 150,000 clones, about nine tenths seen once. The chain combines TRBV12-3 or TRBV12-4 with TRBJ2-7, with 8 bases lining up with TRBD1. The TCR was taken from an adult in good health. This specimen consisted of peripheral blood, obtained on day 0 of AZD1222 vaccination. For the CDR3, the DNA is TGTGCCAGCAGTCTGACAGGGGCCTACGAGCAGTACTTC. This gives the protein CASSLTGAYEQYF.